This T cell receptor (beta chain) derives from a study of blood T cell repertoires in COVID-19. Study information: T cells, B-cell-depleted T cells, or PBMCs provided the cDNA or gDNA that served as material.

In its sample, this clone was seen once. As originally analysed: It was from reference gene primer amplification that nucleated cell counts were estimated. The method was immunoSEQ multiplex PCR; TCRdb's version includes in-frame clones alone and lacks a portion of them. The V and J calls and clone size were taken over from that table, and D and trimming were inferred from the DNA. The table has about 190,000 clones, around 90% seen once. Trimming shortened V by 5 bases and J by 8 bases, and 9 bases separated the two germline ends. The CDR3 length is 12 residues. Germline CDR1 and CDR2: SEHNR and FQNEAQ (reference sequence).

The sequenced material came from peripheral blood. This TCR came from a man aged 45 to 65 with acute or convalescent COVID-19. The chain links TRBV7-9 to TRBJ1-4; D not resolved. The CDR3 protein is CASSAGWEKLFF. CDR3 DNA: TGTGCCAGCAGCGCAGGTTGGGAAAAACTGTTTTTT.